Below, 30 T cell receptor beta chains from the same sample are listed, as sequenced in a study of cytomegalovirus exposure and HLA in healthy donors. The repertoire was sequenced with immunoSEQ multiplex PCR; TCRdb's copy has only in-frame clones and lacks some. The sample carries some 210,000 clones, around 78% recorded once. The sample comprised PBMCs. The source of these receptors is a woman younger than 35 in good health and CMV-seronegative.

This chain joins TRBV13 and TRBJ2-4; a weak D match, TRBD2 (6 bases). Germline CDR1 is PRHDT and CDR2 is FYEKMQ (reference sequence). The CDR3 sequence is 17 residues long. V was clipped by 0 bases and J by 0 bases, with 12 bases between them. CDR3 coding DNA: TGTGCCAGCAGCTTAGGATACTCGCGGGAAGCCAAAAACATTCAGTACTTC. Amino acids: CASSLGYSREAKNIQYF. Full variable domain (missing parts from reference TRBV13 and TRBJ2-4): AAGVIQSPRHLIKEKRETATLKCYPIPRHDTVYWYQQGPGQDPQFLISFYEKMQSDKGSIPDRFSAQQFSDYHSELNMSSLELGDSALYFCASSLGYSREAKNIQYFGAGTRLSVL.

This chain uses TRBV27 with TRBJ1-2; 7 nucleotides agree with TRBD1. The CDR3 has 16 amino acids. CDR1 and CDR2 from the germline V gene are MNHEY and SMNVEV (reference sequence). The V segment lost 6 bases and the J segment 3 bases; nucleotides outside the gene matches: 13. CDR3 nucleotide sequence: TGTGCCAGCAGAAGGGGCAGGGGACAGAGCTACTATGGCTACACCTTC. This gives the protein CASRRGRGQSYYGYTF.

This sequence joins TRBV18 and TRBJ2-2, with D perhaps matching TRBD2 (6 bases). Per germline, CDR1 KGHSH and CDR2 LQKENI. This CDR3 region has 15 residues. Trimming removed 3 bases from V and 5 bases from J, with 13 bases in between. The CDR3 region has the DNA TGTGCCAGCTCACCGCGGACTGGAGGGACCGGGGAGCTGTTTTTT. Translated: CASSPRTGGTGELFF.

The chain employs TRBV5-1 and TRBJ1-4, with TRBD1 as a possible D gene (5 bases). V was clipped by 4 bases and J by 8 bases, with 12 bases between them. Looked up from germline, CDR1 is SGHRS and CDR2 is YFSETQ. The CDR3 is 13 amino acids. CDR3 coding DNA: TGCGCCAGCAGCGGGGGACGGGGAGAAAAACTGTTTTTT. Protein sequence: CASSGGRGEKLFF.

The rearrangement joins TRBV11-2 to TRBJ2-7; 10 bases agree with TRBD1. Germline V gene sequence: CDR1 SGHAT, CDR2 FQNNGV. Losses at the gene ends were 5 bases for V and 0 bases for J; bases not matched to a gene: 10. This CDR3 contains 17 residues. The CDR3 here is CASSPWGQGLASYEQYF. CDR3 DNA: TGTGCCAGCAGCCCATGGGGACAGGGGTTGGCCTCCTACGAGCAGTACTTC.

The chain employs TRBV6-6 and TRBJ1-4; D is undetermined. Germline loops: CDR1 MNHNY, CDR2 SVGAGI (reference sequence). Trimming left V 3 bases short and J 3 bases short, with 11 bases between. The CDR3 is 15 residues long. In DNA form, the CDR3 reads TGTGCCAGCAGTTATCGGCAGGCTTCTAATGAAAAACTGTTTTTT. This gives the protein CASSYRQASNEKLFF.

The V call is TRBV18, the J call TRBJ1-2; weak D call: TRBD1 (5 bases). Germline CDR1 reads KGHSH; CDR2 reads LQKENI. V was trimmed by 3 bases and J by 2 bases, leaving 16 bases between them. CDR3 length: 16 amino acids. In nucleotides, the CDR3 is TGTGCCAGCTCACCTGGGGCCGCGCCCGTAAACTATGGCTACACCTTC. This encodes CASSPGAAPVNYGYTF.

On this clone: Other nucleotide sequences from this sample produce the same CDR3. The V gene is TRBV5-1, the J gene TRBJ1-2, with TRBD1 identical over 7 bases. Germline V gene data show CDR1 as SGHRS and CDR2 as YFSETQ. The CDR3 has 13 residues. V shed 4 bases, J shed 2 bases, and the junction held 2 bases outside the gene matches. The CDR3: CASSPGQNYGYTF. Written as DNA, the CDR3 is TGCGCCAGCAGCCCGGGACAGAACTATGGCTACACCTTC.

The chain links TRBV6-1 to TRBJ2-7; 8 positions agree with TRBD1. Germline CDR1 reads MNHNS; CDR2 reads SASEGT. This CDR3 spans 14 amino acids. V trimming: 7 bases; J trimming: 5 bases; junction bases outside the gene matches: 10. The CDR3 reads CASTRRQGAHEQYF. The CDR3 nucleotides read TGTGCCAGCACCCGACGGCAGGGGGCCCACGAGCAGTACTTC.

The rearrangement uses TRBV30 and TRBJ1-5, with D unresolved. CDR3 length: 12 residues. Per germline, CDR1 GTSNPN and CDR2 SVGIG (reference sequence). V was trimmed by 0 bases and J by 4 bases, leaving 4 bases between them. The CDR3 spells CAWSVRNQPQHF. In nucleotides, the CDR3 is TGTGCCTGGAGTGTAAGGAATCAGCCCCAGCATTTT.

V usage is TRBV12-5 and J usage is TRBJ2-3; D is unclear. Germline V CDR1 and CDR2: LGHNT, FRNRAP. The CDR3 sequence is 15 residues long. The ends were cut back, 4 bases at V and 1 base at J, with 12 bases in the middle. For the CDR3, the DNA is TGTGCTAGTGGTTATTACTTCGGAGGCACAGATACGCAGTATTTT. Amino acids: CASGYYFGGTDTQYF.

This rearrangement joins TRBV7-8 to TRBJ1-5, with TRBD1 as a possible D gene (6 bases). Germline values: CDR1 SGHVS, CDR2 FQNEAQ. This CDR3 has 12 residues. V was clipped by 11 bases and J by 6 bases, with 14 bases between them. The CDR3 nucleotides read TGTGCCGCAGGGCAGGGGAGTCAGCCCCAGCATTTT. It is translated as CAAGQGSQPQHF.

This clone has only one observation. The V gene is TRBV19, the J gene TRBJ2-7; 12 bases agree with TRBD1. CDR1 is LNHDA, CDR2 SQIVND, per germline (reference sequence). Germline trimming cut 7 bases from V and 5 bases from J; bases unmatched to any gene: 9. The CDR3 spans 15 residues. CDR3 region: CASKGTGGPRDEQYF. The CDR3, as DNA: TGTGCCAGTAAGGGGACAGGGGGCCCTCGGGACGAGCAGTACTTC. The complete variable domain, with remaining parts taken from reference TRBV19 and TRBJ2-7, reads DGGITQSPKYLFRKEGQNVTLSCEQNLNHDAMYWYRQDPGQGLRLIYYSQIVNDFQKGDIAEGYSVSREKKESFPLTVTSAQKNPTAFYLCASKGTGGPRDEQYFGPGTRLTVT.

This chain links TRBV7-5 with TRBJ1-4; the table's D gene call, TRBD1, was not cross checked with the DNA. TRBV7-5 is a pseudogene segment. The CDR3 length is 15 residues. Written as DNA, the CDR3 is TGTGCCAGAAGTACAAGACAGGGCACTAATGAAAAACTGTTTTTT. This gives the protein CARSTRQGTNEKLFF.

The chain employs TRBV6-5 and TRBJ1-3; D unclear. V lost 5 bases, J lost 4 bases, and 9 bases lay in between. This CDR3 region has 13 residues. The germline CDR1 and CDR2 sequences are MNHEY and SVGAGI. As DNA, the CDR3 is TGTGCCAGCAGTCCCGCCCTCGGAAACACCATATATTTT. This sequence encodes CASSPALGNTIYF.

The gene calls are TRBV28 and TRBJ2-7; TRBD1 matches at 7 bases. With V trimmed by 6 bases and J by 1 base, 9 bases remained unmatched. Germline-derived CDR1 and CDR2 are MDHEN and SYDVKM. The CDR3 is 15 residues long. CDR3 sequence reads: CASSRDSFDSYEQYF. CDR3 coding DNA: TGTGCCAGCAGCCGGGACAGTTTTGATTCCTACGAGCAGTACTTC.

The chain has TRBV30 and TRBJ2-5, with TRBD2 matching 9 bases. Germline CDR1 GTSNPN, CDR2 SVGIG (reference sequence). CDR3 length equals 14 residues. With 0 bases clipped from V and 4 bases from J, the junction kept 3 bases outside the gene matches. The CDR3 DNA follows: TGTGCCTGGAGTGTGGGCGGGAGGGGAGAGACCCAGTACTTC. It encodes CAWSVGGRGETQYF.

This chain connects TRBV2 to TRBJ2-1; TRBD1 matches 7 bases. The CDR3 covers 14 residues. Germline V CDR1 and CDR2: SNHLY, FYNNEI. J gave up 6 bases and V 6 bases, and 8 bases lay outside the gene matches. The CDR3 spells CASRPGQSTNEQFF. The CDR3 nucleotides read TGTGCCAGCAGGCCGGGACAGAGTACCAATGAGCAGTTCTTC. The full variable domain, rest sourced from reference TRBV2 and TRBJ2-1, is EPEVTQTPSHQVTQMGQEVILRCVPISNHLYFYWYRQILGQKVEFLVSFYNNEISEKSEIFDDQFSVERPDGSNFTLKIRSTKLEDSAMYFCASRPGQSTNEQFFGPGTRLTVL.

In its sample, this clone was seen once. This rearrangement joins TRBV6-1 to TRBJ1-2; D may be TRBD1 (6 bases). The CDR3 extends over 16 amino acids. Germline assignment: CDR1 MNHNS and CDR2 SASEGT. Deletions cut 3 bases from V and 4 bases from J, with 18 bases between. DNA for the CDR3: TGTGCCAGCAGTGACCACGGGGGCAGGCGATTCTATGGCTACACCTTC. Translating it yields CASSDHGGRRFYGYTF.

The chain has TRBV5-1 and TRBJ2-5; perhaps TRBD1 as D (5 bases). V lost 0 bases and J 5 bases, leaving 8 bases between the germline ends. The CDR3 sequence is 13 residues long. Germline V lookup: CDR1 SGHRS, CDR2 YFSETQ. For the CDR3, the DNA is TGCGCCAGCAGCTTGGAGCCAGGGGAGACCCAGTACTTC. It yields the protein CASSLEPGETQYF.

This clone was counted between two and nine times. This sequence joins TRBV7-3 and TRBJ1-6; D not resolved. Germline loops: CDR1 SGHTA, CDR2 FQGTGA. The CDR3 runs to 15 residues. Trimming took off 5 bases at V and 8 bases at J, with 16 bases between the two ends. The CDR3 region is CASSPRPGLDSPLHF. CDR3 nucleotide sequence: TGTGCCAGCAGCCCACGGCCAGGCCTGGATTCACCCCTCCACTTT. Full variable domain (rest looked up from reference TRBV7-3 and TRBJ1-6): GAGVSQTPSNKVTEKGKYVELRCDPISGHTALYWYRQSLGQGPEFLIYFQGTGAADDSGLPNDRFFAVRPEGSVSTLKIQRTERGDSAVYLCASSPRPGLDSPLHFGNGTRLTVT.

CDR3: CASSDFQGYNSPLHF. The CDR3 DNA reads as TGTGCCAGCAGCGATTTCCAGGGGTATAATTCACCCCTCCACTTT. The chain recombines TRBV9 with TRBJ1-6; possible D gene TRBD1, 6 bases. CDR1 is SGDLS and CDR2 is YYNGEE in the germline V gene. The CDR3 spans 15 residues. Trimming took 3 bases from V and 4 from J, leaving 11 bases between them.

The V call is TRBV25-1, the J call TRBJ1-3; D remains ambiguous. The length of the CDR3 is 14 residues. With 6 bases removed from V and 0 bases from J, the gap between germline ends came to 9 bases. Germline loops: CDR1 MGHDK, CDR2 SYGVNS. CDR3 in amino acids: CASRDGHSGNTIYF. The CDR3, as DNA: TGTGCCAGCAGGGACGGTCACTCTGGAAACACCATATATTTT.

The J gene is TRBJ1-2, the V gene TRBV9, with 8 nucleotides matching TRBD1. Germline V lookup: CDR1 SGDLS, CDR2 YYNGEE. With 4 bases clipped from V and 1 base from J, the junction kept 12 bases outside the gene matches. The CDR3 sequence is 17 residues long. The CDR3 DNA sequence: TGTGCCAGCAGCCCGGACAGGGTTCCCTTCCTTAACTATGGCTACACCTTC. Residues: CASSPDRVPFLNYGYTF.

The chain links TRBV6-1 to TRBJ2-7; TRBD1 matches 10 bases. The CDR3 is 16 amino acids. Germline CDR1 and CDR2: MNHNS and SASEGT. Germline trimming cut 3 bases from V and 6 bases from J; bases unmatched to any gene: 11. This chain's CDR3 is CASSDPGTGVGGEQYF. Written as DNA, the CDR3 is TGTGCCAGCAGTGACCCCGGGACAGGGGTGGGGGGCGAGCAGTACTTC.

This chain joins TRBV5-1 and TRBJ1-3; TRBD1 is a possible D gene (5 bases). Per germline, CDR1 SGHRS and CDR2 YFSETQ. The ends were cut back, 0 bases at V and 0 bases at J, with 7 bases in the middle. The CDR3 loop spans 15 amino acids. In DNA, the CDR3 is TGCGCCAGCAGCTTGGCAGGGCGCTCTGGAAACACCATATATTTT. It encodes CASSLAGRSGNTIYF. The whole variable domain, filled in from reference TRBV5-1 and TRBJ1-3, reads KAGVTQTPRYLIKTRGQQVTLSCSPISGHRSVSWYQQTPGQGLQFLFEYFSETQRNKGNFPGRFSGRQFSNSRSEMNVSTLELGDSALYLCASSLAGRSGNTIYFGEGSWLTVV.

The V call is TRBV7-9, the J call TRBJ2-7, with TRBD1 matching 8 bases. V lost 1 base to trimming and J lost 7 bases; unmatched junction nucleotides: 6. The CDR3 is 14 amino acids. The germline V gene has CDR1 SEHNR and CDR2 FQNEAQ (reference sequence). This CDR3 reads CASSLGDRGEEQYF. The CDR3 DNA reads TGTGCCAGCAGCTTAGGTGACAGGGGTGAAGAGCAGTACTTC. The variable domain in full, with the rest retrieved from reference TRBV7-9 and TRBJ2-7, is DTGVSQNPRHKITKRGQNVTFRCDPISEHNRLYWYRQTLGQGPEFLTYFQNEAQLEKSRLLSDRFSAERPKGSFSTLEIQRTEQGDSAMYLCASSLGDRGEEQYFGPGTRLTVT.

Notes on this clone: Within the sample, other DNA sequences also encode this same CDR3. CDR3 nucleotide sequence: TGTGCCAGCAGCTTAGCGACAGAAGCTTTCTTT. This encodes CASSLATEAFF. The chain employs TRBV7-9 and TRBJ1-1; D not resolved. Germline lookup yields CDR1 SEHNR and CDR2 FQNEAQ (reference sequence). With 0 bases removed from V and 8 bases from J, the gap between germline ends came to 4 bases. CDR3 length equals 11 residues.

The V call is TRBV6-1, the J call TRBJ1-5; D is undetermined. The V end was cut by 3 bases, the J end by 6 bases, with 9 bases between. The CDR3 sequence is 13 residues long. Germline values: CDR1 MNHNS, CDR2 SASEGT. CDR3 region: CASSEAGIQPQHF. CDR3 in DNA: TGTGCCAGCAGTGAGGCCGGAATTCAGCCCCAGCATTTT.

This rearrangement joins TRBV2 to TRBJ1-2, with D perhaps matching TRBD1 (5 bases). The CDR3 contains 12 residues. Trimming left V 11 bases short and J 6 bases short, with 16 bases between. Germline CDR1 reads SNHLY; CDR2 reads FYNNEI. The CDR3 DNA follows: TGTGCCTTGCCCCGGGGGAGGGATGGCTACACCTTC. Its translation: CALPRGRDGYTF.